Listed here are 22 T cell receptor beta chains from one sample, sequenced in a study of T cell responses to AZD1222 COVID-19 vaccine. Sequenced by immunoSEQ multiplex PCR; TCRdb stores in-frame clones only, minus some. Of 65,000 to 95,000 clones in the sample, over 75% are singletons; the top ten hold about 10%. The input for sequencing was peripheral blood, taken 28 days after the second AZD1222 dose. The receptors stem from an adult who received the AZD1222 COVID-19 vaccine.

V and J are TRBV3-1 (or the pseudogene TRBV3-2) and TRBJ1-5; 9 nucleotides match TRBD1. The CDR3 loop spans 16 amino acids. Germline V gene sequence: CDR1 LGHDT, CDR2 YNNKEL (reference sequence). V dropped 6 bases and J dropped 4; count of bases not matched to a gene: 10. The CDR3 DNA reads TGTGCCAGCAGTCCCGACATGGACAGGGGTAATCAGCCCCAGCATTTT. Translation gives CASSPDMDRGNQPQHF.

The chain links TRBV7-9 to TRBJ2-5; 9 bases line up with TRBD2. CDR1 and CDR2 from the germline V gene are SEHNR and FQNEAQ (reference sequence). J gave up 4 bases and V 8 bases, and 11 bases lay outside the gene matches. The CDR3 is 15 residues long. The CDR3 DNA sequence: TGTGCCAGCCGCCCCGAGGCGGGGGGGCCAGAGACCCAGTACTTC. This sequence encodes CASRPEAGGPETQYF.

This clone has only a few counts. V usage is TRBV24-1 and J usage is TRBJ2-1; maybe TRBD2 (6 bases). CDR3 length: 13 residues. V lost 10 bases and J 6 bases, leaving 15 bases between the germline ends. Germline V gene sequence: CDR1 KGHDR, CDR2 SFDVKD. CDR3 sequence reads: CATGGPAANEQFF. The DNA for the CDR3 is TGTGCCACGGGGGGACCGGCAGCCAATGAGCAGTTCTTC.

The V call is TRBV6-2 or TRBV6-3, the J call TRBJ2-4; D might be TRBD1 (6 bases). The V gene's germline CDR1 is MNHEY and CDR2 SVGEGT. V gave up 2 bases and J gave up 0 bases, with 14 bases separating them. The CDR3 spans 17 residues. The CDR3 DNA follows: TGTGCCAGCAGTTACAGGGGGTTTACTCGAGCCAAAAACATTCAGTACTTC. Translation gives CASSYRGFTRAKNIQYF.

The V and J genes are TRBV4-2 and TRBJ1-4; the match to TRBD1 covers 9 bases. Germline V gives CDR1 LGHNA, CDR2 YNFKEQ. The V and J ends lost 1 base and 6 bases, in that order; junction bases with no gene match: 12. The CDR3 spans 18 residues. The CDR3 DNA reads TGTGCCAGCAGCCAAGGAATGGGGACAGGGAGGGTCGATGAAAAACTGTTTTTT. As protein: CASSQGMGTGRVDEKLFF.

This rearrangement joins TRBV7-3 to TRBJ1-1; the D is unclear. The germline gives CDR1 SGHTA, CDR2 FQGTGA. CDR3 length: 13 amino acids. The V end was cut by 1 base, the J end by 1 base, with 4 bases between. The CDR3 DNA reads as TGTGCCAGCAGCTTAATGGAGAACACTGAAGCTTTCTTT. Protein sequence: CASSLMENTEAFF.

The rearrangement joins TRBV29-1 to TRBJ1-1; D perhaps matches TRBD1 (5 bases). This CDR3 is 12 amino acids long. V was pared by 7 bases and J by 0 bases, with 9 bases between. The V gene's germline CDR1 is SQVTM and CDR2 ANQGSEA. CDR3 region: CSAGTVNTEAFF. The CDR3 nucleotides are TGCAGCGCTGGGACGGTGAACACTGAAGCTTTCTTT.

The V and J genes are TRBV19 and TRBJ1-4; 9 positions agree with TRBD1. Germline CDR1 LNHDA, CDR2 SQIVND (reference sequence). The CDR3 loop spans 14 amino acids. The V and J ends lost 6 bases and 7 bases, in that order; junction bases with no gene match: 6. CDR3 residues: CASRTGGFGEKLFF. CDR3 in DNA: TGTGCCAGTAGAACAGGGGGCTTCGGTGAAAAACTGTTTTTT. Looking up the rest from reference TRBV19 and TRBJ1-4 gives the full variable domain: DGGITQSPKYLFRKEGQNVTLSCEQNLNHDAMYWYRQDPGQGLRLIYYSQIVNDFQKGDIAEGYSVSREKKESFPLTVTSAQKNPTAFYLCASRTGGFGEKLFFGSGTQLSVL.

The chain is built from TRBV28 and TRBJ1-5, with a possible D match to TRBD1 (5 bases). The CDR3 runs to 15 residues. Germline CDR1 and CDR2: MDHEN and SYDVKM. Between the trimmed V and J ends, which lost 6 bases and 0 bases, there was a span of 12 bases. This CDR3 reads CASRGGVYSNQPQHF. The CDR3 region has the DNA TGTGCCAGCAGGGGGGGGGTATATAGCAATCAGCCCCAGCATTTT.

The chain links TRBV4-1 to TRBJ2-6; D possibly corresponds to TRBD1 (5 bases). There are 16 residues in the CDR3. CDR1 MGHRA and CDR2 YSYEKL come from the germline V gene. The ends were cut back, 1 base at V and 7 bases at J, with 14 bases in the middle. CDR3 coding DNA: TGCGCCAGCAGCCAAGTAGGTCCAGGGTCAGCCAACGTCCTGACTTTC. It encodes CASSQVGPGSANVLTF.

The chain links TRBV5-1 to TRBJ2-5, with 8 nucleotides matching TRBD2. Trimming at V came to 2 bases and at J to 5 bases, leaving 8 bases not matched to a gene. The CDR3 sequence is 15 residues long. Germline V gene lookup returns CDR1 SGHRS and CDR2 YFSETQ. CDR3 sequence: CASSLAGDGGETQYF. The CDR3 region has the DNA TGCGCCAGCAGCTTAGCGGGGGACGGGGGCGAGACCCAGTACTTC. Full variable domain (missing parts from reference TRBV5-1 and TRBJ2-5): KAGVTQTPRYLIKTRGQQVTLSCSPISGHRSVSWYQQTPGQGLQFLFEYFSETQRNKGNFPGRFSGRQFSNSRSEMNVSTLELGDSALYLCASSLAGDGGETQYFGPGTRLLVL.

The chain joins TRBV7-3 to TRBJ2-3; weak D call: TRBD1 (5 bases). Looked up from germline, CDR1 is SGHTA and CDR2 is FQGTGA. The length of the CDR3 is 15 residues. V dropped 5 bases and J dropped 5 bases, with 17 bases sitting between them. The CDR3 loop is CASSPTGREGDTQYF. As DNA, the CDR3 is TGTGCCAGCAGCCCGACGGGCAGGGAAGGAGATACGCAGTATTTT.

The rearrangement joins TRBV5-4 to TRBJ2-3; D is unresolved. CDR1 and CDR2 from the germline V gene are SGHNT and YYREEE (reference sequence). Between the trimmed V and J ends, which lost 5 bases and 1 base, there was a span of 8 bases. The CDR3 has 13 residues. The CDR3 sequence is CASRGMGTDTQYF. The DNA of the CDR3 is TGTGCCAGCAGGGGAATGGGCACAGATACGCAGTATTTT.

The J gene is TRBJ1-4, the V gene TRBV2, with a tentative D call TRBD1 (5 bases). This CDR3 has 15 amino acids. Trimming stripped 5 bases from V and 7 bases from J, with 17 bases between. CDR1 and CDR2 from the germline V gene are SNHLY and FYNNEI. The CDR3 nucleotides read TGTGCCAGCAGTTTTACGGGGACGAGCGTTGAAAAACTGTTTTTT. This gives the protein CASSFTGTSVEKLFF.

The CDR3 spells CASSEPTNEKLFF. The CDR3 nucleotides read TGTGCCAGCAGTGAACCAACTAATGAAAAACTGTTTTTT. This sequence joins TRBV6-1 and TRBJ1-4; D is ambiguous. The CDR3 sequence is 13 residues long. CDR1 and CDR2 from the germline V gene are MNHNS and SASEGT. The germline V and J ends were trimmed by 2 bases and 0 bases, with 1 base remaining between them.

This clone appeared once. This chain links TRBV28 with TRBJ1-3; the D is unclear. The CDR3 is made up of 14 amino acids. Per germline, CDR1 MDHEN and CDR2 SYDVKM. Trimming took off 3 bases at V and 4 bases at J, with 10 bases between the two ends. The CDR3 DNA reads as TGTGCCAGCAGTTTTTCGGCAGTGGGAAACACCATATATTTT. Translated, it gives CASSFSAVGNTIYF. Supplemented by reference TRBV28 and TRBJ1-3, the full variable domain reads DVKVTQSSRYLVKRTGEKVFLECVQDMDHENMFWYRQDPGLGLRLIYFSYDVKMKEKGDIPEGYSVSREKKERFSLILESASTNQTSMYLCASSFSAVGNTIYFGEGSWLTVV.

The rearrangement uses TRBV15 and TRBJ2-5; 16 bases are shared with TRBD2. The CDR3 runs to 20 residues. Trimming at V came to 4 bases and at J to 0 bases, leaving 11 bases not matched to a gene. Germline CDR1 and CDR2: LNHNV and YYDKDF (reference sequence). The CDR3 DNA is TGTGCCACCAGCATACCCCTGGGACTAGCGGGGGGGCGGTACCAAGAGACCCAGTACTTC. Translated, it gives CATSIPLGLAGGRYQETQYF.

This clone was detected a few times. The CDR3 spells CASSRFPGQGNTEAFF. The CDR3 nucleotides read TGCGCCAGCAGCCGCTTCCCGGGACAGGGTAACACTGAAGCTTTCTTT. The chain combines TRBV4-1 with TRBJ1-1, with 9 bases lining up with TRBD1. The germline gives CDR1 MGHRA, CDR2 YSYEKL. The CDR3 is made up of 16 amino acids. Trimming removed 4 bases from V and 2 bases from J; junction bases left unmatched: 8.

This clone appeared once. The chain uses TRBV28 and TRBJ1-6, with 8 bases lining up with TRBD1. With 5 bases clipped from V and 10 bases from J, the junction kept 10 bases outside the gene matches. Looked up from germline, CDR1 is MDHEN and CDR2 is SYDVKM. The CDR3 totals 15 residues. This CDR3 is CASSNSGQDLSPLHF. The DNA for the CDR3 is TGTGCCAGCAGTAATTCGGGACAGGATCTATCACCCCTCCACTTT.

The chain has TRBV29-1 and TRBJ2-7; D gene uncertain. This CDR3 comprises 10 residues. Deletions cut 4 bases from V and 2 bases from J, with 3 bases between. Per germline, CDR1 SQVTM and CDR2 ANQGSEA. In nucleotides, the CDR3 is TGCAGCGTTGGGACCTACGAGCAGTACTTC. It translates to CSVGTYEQYF.

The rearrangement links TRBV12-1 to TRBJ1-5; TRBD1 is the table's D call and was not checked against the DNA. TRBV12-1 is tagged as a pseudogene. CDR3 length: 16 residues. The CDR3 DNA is TGTGCCAGCAGCTTACTATTCCTCAGGGGGCTTCAGCCCCAGCATTTT. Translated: CASSLLFLRGLQPQHF.

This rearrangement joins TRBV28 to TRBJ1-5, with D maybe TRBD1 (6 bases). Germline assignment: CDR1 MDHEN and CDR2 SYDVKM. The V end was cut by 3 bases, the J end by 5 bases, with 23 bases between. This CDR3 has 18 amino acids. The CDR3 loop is CASSFGGAGGGTYQPQHF. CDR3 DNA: TGTGCCAGCAGTTTCGGGGGTGCCGGGGGCGGGACCTATCAGCCCCAGCATTTT.